The 24 T cell receptor beta chains reported below all come from one sample, sequenced in a study of shared clonotypes between healthy human individuals. Sequenced by immunoSEQ multiplex PCR; TCRdb stores in-frame clones only, minus some. The sample yields roughly 2 million clones, roughly 96% seen once. The sample consisted of naive CD4+ T cells sorted from blood. Subset given: CD45RA+ positively selected. These receptors all come from a man between 18 and 35 years old in good health.

The chain carries TRBV5-6 and TRBJ2-7; perhaps TRBD2 as D (6 bases). The ends were cut back, 0 bases at V and 4 bases at J, with 11 bases in the middle. This CDR3 has 14 residues. Germline V lookup: CDR1 SGHDT, CDR2 YYEEEE. The CDR3 reads CASSLGLASYEQYF. DNA for the CDR3: TGTGCCAGCAGCTTGGGGCTAGCGTCGTACGAGCAGTACTTC.

The genes are TRBV7-8 and TRBJ1-4; D unresolved. CDR1 is SGHVS and CDR2 is FQNEAQ in the germline V gene. V lost 6 bases and J lost 0, with 8 bases in between. This CDR3 has 14 residues. DNA for the CDR3: TGTGCCAGCAGTCCCCGTGCAACTAATGAAAAACTGTTTTTT. It codes for CASSPRATNEKLFF.

This chain joins TRBV5-1 and TRBJ2-3, with 9 positions matching TRBD2. CDR1 is SGHRS, CDR2 YFSETQ, per germline. V trimming: 4 bases; J trimming: 2 bases; junction bases outside the gene matches: 11. This CDR3 has 17 residues. The CDR3 region is CASSRDFSGSPTDTQYF. In DNA form, the CDR3 reads TGCGCCAGCAGCCGAGACTTTAGCGGGAGCCCCACAGATACGCAGTATTTT.

The chain couples TRBV7-2 to TRBJ1-3, with D possibly TRBD1 on 6 matching bases. V shed 6 bases and J shed 1 base, with 13 bases lying between them. The CDR3 sequence is 15 residues long. Germline V CDR1 and CDR2: SGHTA, FQGNSA. The DNA for the CDR3 is TGTGCCAGCAGACCTACAGGGCTGTCTGGAAACACCATATATTTT. Its translation is CASRPTGLSGNTIYF. The variable domain in full, with the rest retrieved from reference TRBV7-2 and TRBJ1-3, is GAGVSQSPSNKVTEKGKDVELRCDPISGHTALYWYRQSLGQGLEFLIYFQGNSAPDKSGLPSDRFSAERTGGSVSTLTIQRTQQEDSAVYLCASRPTGLSGNTIYFGEGSWLTVV.

The V and J genes are TRBV15 and TRBJ1-2; 7 bases agree with TRBD1. The CDR3 is 13 amino acids. The V segment lost 5 bases and the J segment 2 bases; nucleotides outside the gene matches: 2. The germline gives CDR1 LNHNV, CDR2 YYDKDF (reference sequence). The DNA of the CDR3 is TGTGCCACCAGCTTACAGGGGAACTATGGCTACACCTTC. Translating it yields CATSLQGNYGYTF.

The rearrangement joins TRBV9 to TRBJ2-3; TRBD2 matches at 7 bases. The CDR3 extends over 16 amino acids. The J segment lost 3 bases and the V segment lost 0 bases, leaving 7 bases of the junction unmatched. CDR1 is SGDLS, CDR2 YYNGEE, per germline. DNA for the CDR3: TGTGCCAGCAGCGTAGATCTAGCGGTGGGGACAGATACGCAGTATTTT. The encoded protein is CASSVDLAVGTDTQYF.

The CDR3 nucleotides are TGCGCCAGCAGCCCCGGACAGGGTCAGTTCTTC. This codes for CASSPGQGQFF. J is TRBJ2-1 and V is TRBV4-1; 8 bases agree with TRBD1. The CDR3 has 11 amino acids. The V gene end was trimmed by 4 bases and the J gene end by 13 bases; junction bases not matched to a gene: 3. Looked up from germline, CDR1 is MGHRA and CDR2 is YSYEKL.

V is TRBV28 and J is TRBJ2-7; TRBD1 agrees at 7 bases. The germline gives CDR1 MDHEN, CDR2 SYDVKM. This CDR3 has 14 residues. V dropped 3 bases and J dropped 7; count of bases not matched to a gene: 9. The CDR3 loop reads CASSFPDRAREQYF. CDR3 DNA: TGTGCCAGCAGTTTTCCTGACAGGGCTCGGGAGCAGTACTTC.

This chain uses TRBV6-9 with TRBJ1-2; 9 nucleotides match TRBD1. V lost 5 bases, J lost 7 bases, and 8 bases stayed unmatched. CDR1 and CDR2 from the germline V gene are MNHGY and SVAAGI. This CDR3 has 14 residues. CDR3 nucleotides: TGTGCCAGCAGTCTGGGACAGGGCCAAGGTGGCTACACCTTC. Its protein is CASSLGQGQGGYTF.

V and J are TRBV27 and TRBJ2-7; 10 nucleotides match TRBD1. The junction had 13 bases not matched to a gene; V was cut back by 5 bases and J by 3 bases. Looked up from germline, CDR1 is MNHEY and CDR2 is SMNVEV (reference sequence). This CDR3 is 17 amino acids long. CDR3 sequence: CASSPLAGQGGLYEQYF. The CDR3 DNA follows: TGTGCCAGCAGTCCATTAGCCGGACAGGGGGGTCTCTACGAGCAGTACTTC.

This chain links TRBV10-3 with TRBJ2-7; possibly TRBD1 for D (5 bases). The CDR3 has 14 residues. V lost 2 bases, J lost 0 bases, and 8 bases lay in between. Per the germline V gene, CDR1 is ENHRY and CDR2 is SYGVKD. The CDR3 coding sequence is TGTGCCATCAGTGAGGAGACAGTCTCCTACGAGCAGTACTTC. Its protein is CAISEETVSYEQYF.

The rearrangement uses TRBV7-9 and TRBJ1-1; the D is unclear. V was trimmed by 5 bases and J by 1 base, leaving 8 bases between them. Germline loops: CDR1 SEHNR, CDR2 FQNEAQ (reference sequence). This CDR3 comprises 13 residues. In DNA, the CDR3 is TGTGCCAGCAGCGACTACGGGAACACTGAAGCTTTCTTT. Protein: CASSDYGNTEAFF.

V gene TRBV7-8 combines with J gene TRBJ2-3; the match to TRBD1 covers 9 bases. Germline trimming cut 3 bases from V and 4 bases from J; bases unmatched to any gene: 14. Germline CDR1 and CDR2: SGHVS and FQNEAQ. The CDR3 runs to 18 residues. As DNA, the CDR3 is TGTGCCAGCAGCTTTAGCTATGTAGGGACAGGGTCCGCAGATACGCAGTATTTT. This codes for CASSFSYVGTGSADTQYF.

The V and J genes are TRBV6-1 and TRBJ1-5; a weak D match, TRBD1 (6 bases). Trimming shortened V by 1 base and J by 9 bases, and 25 bases separated the two germline ends. This CDR3 is built from 18 residues. CDR1 is MNHNS, CDR2 SASEGT, per germline. CDR3 sequence reads: CASSEGAGVFHTDRPQHF. For the CDR3, the DNA is TGTGCCAGCAGTGAAGGGGCAGGGGTTTTCCACACAGATCGGCCCCAGCATTTT.

The chain links TRBV30 to TRBJ1-5; maybe TRBD1 (5 bases). V was shortened by 3 bases and J by 4 bases, with 13 bases between the two germline ends. The CDR3 is 14 amino acids. CDR1 GTSNPN and CDR2 SVGIG come from the germline V gene (reference sequence). Here the CDR3 DNA reads TGTGCCTGGAGCGCGACAGCTAGTAATCAGCCCCAGCATTTT. It specifies CAWSATASNQPQHF.

The chain combines TRBV19 with TRBJ1-2; 7 bases are shared with TRBD1. V trimming: 7 bases; J trimming: 7 bases; junction bases outside the gene matches: 9. This CDR3 has 13 residues. Germline V gene data show CDR1 as LNHDA and CDR2 as SQIVND (reference sequence). CDR3 protein: CASMRTGIAGYTF. CDR3 coding DNA: TGTGCCAGTATGAGGACAGGTATCGCTGGCTACACCTTC. Full variable domain (rest looked up from reference TRBV19 and TRBJ1-2): DGGITQSPKYLFRKEGQNVTLSCEQNLNHDAMYWYRQDPGQGLRLIYYSQIVNDFQKGDIAEGYSVSREKKESFPLTVTSAQKNPTAFYLCASMRTGIAGYTFGSGTRLTVV.

This chain joins TRBV28 and TRBJ2-2; TRBD2 is a possible D gene (7 bases). CDR1 and CDR2 (germline): MDHEN, SYDVKM. The CDR3 runs 16 residues. V lost 6 bases and J lost 3, with 17 bases in between. Here the CDR3 DNA reads TGTGCCAGCAGACCAACTCGGGGGGCCGACACCGGGGAGCTGTTTTTT. Its translation is CASRPTRGADTGELFF.

This clone was seen a single time. This rearrangement joins TRBV6-1 to TRBJ1-6; D is perhaps TRBD1 (5 bases). The CDR3 is made up of 14 amino acids. CDR1 MNHNS and CDR2 SASEGT come from the germline V gene. V shed 8 bases and J shed 8 bases, with 16 bases lying between them. The DNA of the CDR3 is TGTGCCAGCCTCAAAGGGGTATTGGATTCACCCCTCCACTTT. This codes for CASLKGVLDSPLHF.

This chain uses TRBV6-5 with TRBJ1-1, with no clear D. Germline V gives CDR1 MNHEY, CDR2 SVGAGI. Trimming shortened V by 0 bases and J by 5 bases, and 7 bases separated the two germline ends. This CDR3 is 13 amino acids long. CDR3 region: CASSYSRITEAFF. The CDR3 DNA reads as TGTGCCAGCAGTTACTCAAGAATAACTGAAGCTTTCTTT.

This sequence joins TRBV4-2 and TRBJ2-1; D is unresolved. The V gene lost 1 base and the J gene lost 0 bases, with 7 bases spanning the gap. CDR3 length: 15 amino acids. CDR1 and CDR2 from the germline V gene are LGHNA and YNFKEQ. The DNA for the CDR3 is TGTGCCAGCAGCCAAGGGGGTAGCTCCTACAATGAGCAGTTCTTC. Translation gives CASSQGGSSYNEQFF.

The rearrangement links TRBV7-2 to TRBJ1-4; D is possibly TRBD1 (6 bases). Per the germline V gene, CDR1 is SGHTA and CDR2 is FQGNSA. The CDR3 length is 13 residues. Trimming removed 5 bases at V and 8 bases at J, with 12 bases between. In nucleotides, the CDR3 is TGTGCCAGCAGCCTAGGGACAAAGGAAAAACTGTTTTTT. Protein product: CASSLGTKEKLFF.

This chain connects TRBV14 to TRBJ2-1; D unresolved. The V gene's germline CDR1 is SGHDN and CDR2 FVKESK. The length of the CDR3 is 11 residues. The ends were cut back, 3 bases at V and 10 bases at J, with 7 bases in the middle. In DNA, the CDR3 is TGTGCCAGCAGCCAGGCTATCGAGCAGTTCTTC. Its translation is CASSQAIEQFF.

A word on this clone: Additional DNA sequences in this sample encode the identical CDR3. The rearrangement links TRBV10-3 to TRBJ1-1; D uncertain. This CDR3 region has 12 residues. Trimming cost V 2 bases and J 4 bases, with 5 bases left between them. Germline V lookup: CDR1 ENHRY, CDR2 SYGVKD. The CDR3 sequence: CAISEGFTEAFF. CDR3 nucleotide sequence: TGTGCCATCAGTGAGGGTTTCACTGAAGCTTTCTTT.

J is TRBJ1-1 and V is TRBV10-3, with D uncertain. Germline values: CDR1 ENHRY, CDR2 SYGVKD. Trimming pared 3 bases from V and 5 bases from J, leaving 7 bases between. This CDR3 is 12 amino acids long. The CDR3 DNA sequence: TGTGCCATCAGTGAAGGTACGACTGAAGCTTTCTTT. It is translated as CAISEGTTEAFF.